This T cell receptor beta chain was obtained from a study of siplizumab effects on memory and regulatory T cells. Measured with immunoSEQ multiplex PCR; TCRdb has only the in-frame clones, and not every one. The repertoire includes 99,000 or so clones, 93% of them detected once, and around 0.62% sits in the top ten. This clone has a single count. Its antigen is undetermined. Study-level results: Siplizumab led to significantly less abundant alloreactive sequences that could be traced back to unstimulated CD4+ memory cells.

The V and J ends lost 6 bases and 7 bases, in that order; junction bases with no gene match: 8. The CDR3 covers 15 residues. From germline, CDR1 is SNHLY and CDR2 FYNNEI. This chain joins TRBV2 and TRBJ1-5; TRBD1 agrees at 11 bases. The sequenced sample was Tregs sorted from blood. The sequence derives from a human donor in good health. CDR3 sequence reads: CASSAGTGGRQPQHF. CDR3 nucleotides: TGTGCCAGCAGCGCCGGGACAGGGGGAAGGCAGCCCCAGCATTTT.